This T cell receptor beta chain was sequenced in a study of T-cell memory formation after mild COVID-19. Across the whole study: Clusters were largely donor specific. Study-level findings and limits: Contracting clones localized mainly to CM and EM when CD4+ and mainly to EMRA when CD8+. For second-wave clones that peaked at day 37, SARS-CoV-2 specificity went unverified. Balance between CD4 and CD8 was seen in clones contracting day 15 to 85, and a CD4+ lean was seen in later expanders.

This CDR3 contains 15 residues. V lost 4 bases and J lost 4; bases outside the gene matches: 6. CDR1 and CDR2 (germline): SGHRS, YFSETQ. This clonotype was seen only a few times. Its target is unknown. MiXCR, applied by TCRdb to the 5' RACE reads, yields one record per CDR3 protein. The data hold about 140,000 distinct CDR3 sequences, with 13% to 15% observed a single time. Sequences were obtained from PBMCs or a T cell subset sorted from them (not recorded which). This chain connects TRBV5-1 to TRBJ1-5, with 9 bases that match TRBD1. The receptor was isolated from an adult woman who had mild COVID-19 (a few samples of this study predate the infection). Cell type and time point are not known. The CDR3 coding sequence is TGCGCCAGCAGCCGGACAGGGGATGGGAATCAGCCCCAGCATTTT. It codes for CASSRTGDGNQPQHF.